The clone carrying this T cell receptor (beta chain) has only one observation. The antigen remains undetermined. The data were obtained in a study of shared clonotypes between healthy human individuals. General study findings and limits: Compared with clonotypes that all four donors shared, non-shared clonotypes had lower generation probabilities. Across subsets, estimated richness was generally greater for naive than for memory populations.

It was into CD45RA+ naive and CD45RA-negative memory subsets that the CD4+ cells were split. Several immunoSEQ plates held equal portions of the genomic DNA taken from each subset. TCRdb's table, derived via immunoSEQ multiplex PCR, lists solely in-frame clones and lacks some. The profile covers a few million clones, with approximately 93% appearing a single time and approximately 0.4% taken by the ten largest. The length of the CDR3 is 18 residues. V was trimmed by 2 bases and J by 0 bases, leaving 18 bases between them. Germline V gene sequence: CDR1 MGHRA, CDR2 YSYEKL. The chain carries TRBV4-1 and TRBJ2-3; D tentatively reads TRBD1 or TRBD2 (6 bases each). The sequence came from a man younger than 35 in good health. Some clones in this sample may be carry-over from other donors' samples. The specimen sequenced was naive CD4+ T cells from PBMCs. Subset specified: CD45RA+ positively selected. CDR3 region: CASSQFPKGGPSTDTQYF. DNA for the CDR3: TGCGCCAGCAGCCAATTCCCCAAGGGGGGACCTAGCACAGATACGCAGTATTTT.